Below, 5 T cell receptor beta chains from the same sample are listed, as sequenced in a study of shared clonotypes between healthy human individuals. Libraries were prepared by immunoSEQ multiplex PCR; TCRdb keeps only in-frame clonotypes and omits some of them. The sample shows millions of clones, over 85% of them seen only once. Sequencing input: naive CD4+ T cells from PBMCs. Subset described: CD45RA+ positively selected. The receptor set was obtained from a man between 18 and 29 years old in good health. Some clones in this sample may be carry-over from other donors' samples.

V is TRBV4-3 and J is TRBJ1-4; 7 bases map to TRBD1. Germline V gene data show CDR1 as LGHNA and CDR2 as YSLEER. V shed 3 bases, J shed 6 bases, and the junction held 4 bases outside the gene matches. This CDR3 is 14 amino acids long. The CDR3 sequence is CASSQLGQDEKLFF. CDR3 DNA: TGCGCCAGCAGCCAGCTCGGACAGGATGAAAAACTGTTTTTT.

V gene TRBV7-9 combines with J gene TRBJ1-1; 9 bases are shared with TRBD1. Germline loops: CDR1 SEHNR, CDR2 FQNEAQ (reference sequence). With 4 bases clipped from V and 6 bases from J, the junction kept 12 bases outside the gene matches. The CDR3 loop spans 16 amino acids. The CDR3 DNA reads TGTGCCAGCAGCTCGCCGGGACAGGGCAAATGGGCTGAAGCTTTCTTT. Protein sequence: CASSSPGQGKWAEAFF.

J is TRBJ1-5 and V is TRBV19; the match to TRBD1 covers 10 bases. The CDR3 is 15 amino acids. Germline V gene data show CDR1 as LNHDA and CDR2 as SQIVND (reference sequence). Trimming took 6 bases from V and 4 from J; bases not matched to a gene: 6. The CDR3 region has the DNA TGTGCCAGTAGACCACGACAGGGGGCTAATCAGCCCCAGCATTTT. Translation: CASRPRQGANQPQHF.

The genes are TRBV6-5 and TRBJ2-3, with 8 bases matching TRBD2. The CDR3 length is 15 residues. The germline CDR1 and CDR2 sequences are MNHEY and SVGAGI. V was pared by 6 bases and J by 1 base, with 6 bases of the junction left unmatched. The CDR3 DNA follows: TGTGCCAGCAGATTAGCGGGACTGCGCACAGATACGCAGTATTTT. Translating it yields CASRLAGLRTDTQYF.

In regard to this clone: Distinct nucleotide sequences in the sample also encode this CDR3. The chain uses TRBV5-1 and TRBJ2-5; TRBD2 is a possible D gene (5 bases). CDR3 length equals 13 residues. Trimming pared 1 base from V and 4 bases from J, leaving 8 bases between. The V gene's germline CDR1 is SGHRS and CDR2 YFSETQ. CDR3 sequence reads: CASSLPGRETQYF. DNA of the CDR3: TGCGCCAGCAGCTTGCCGGGGAGAGAGACCCAGTACTTC.